A selection of T cell receptor beta chains follows, all from one sample in a study of blood T cell repertoires in COVID-19. The repertoire was sequenced with immunoSEQ multiplex PCR; TCRdb's copy has only in-frame clones and lacks some. The data hold 350,000 to 450,000 clones, with 80% to 90% observed a single time. The sample was PBMCs or T cells enriched from blood (not recorded which). Every receptor here comes from a man in his forties or fifties in a cohort exposed to, infected with or recovered from COVID-19 (not recorded which). The CDR3 runs from the conserved cysteine through the conserved F or W. The D gene is left open where the match is weak. Some rows have no size entry. The others give once, few or many, or a class for an expanded clone.

V gene	D gene	J gene	clone size	CDR3 protein	CDR3 DNA
TRBV20-1	.	TRBJ1-5	.	CSASKGQQINQPQHF	TGCAGTGCTAGTAAAGGACAGCAGATTAATCAGCCCCAGCATTTT
TRBV24-1	.	TRBJ1-5	.	CATAAAGSNQPQHF	TGTGCCACCGCCGCCGCGGGGTCCAATCAGCCCCAGCATTTT
TRBV5-4	TRBD2	TRBJ2-2	once	CASSPGLAGVNTGELFF	TGTGCCAGCAGCCCGGGACTAGCGGGGGTTAACACCGGGGAGCTGTTTTTT
TRBV5-4	TRBD2	TRBJ2-1	few	CASSFSRLAGGNEQFF	TGTGCCAGCAGCTTCAGCCGACTAGCGGGAGGGAATGAGCAGTTCTTC
TRBV28	TRBD1	TRBJ2-7	.	CASSLYRGPYEQYF	TGTGCCAGCAGTTTATACAGGGGGCCATACGAGCAGTACTTC
TRBV14	TRBD2	TRBJ2-1	.	CASSQASGIGQFF	TGTGCCAGCAGCCAAGCTAGCGGAATCGGGCAGTTCTTC
TRBV4-1	TRBD2	TRBJ2-2	once	CASSQRTSGRVVYTGELFF	TGCGCCAGCAGCCAAAGGACTAGCGGGAGGGTAGTGTACACCGGGGAGCTGTTTTTT
TRBV19	.	TRBJ1-1	.	CASSRSPGGEAFF	TGTGCCAGTAGTAGGTCCCCAGGAGGTGAAGCTTTCTTT
TRBV3-1/TRBV3-2	.	TRBJ2-1	few	CASSQGSLTNEQFF	TGTGCCAGCAGCCAAGGAAGCCTTACCAATGAGCAGTTCTTC
TRBV19	TRBD1	TRBJ1-4	.	CASSIDLRTNRGANEKLFF	TGTGCCAGTAGTATAGATTTGCGAACGAACAGGGGTGCTAATGAAAAACTGTTTTTT
TRBV11-2	TRBD2	TRBJ2-1	.	CASSLVLAGHNEQFF	TGTGCCAGCAGCTTAGTTCTAGCGGGCCACAATGAGCAGTTCTTC
TRBV3-1/TRBV3-2	.	TRBJ2-7	.	CASSQGSSYEQYF	TGTGCCAGCAGCCAAGGTAGCTCCTACGAGCAGTACTTC
TRBV7-9	.	TRBJ2-2	.	CASSLALTGELFF	TGTGCCAGCAGCTTAGCGCTAACCGGGGAGCTGTTTTTT
TRBV7-9	TRBD1	TRBJ1-1	.	CASSQRTGANTEAFF	TGTGCCAGCAGCCAAAGGACAGGGGCGAACACTGAAGCTTTCTTT
TRBV3-1/TRBV3-2	.	TRBJ2-5	.	CASSPRERETQYF	TGTGCCAGCAGCCCCAGGGAACGAGAGACCCAGTACTTC
TRBV5-1	TRBD2	TRBJ2-6	.	CASSPILASSSGANVLTF	TGCGCCAGCAGCCCTATACTAGCGTCGAGCTCTGGGGCCAACGTCCTGACTTTC
TRBV2	TRBD2	TRBJ2-3	.	CASSTSGRRDTQYF	TGTGCCAGCAGTACTAGCGGGAGGAGAGATACGCAGTATTTT
TRBV5-1	.	TRBJ2-5	.	CASSLNGRSGVETQYF	TGCGCCAGCAGCCTAAACGGACGGTCCGGGGTGGAGACCCAGTACTTC
TRBV24-1	.	TRBJ2-2	.	CATSDFWQGGPGELFF	TGTGCCACCAGTGATTTCTGGCAGGGGGGTCCCGGGGAGCTGTTTTTT
TRBV4-1	.	TRBJ2-1	.	CASSHARSSYNEQFF	TGCGCCAGCAGCCATGCAAGGAGCTCCTACAATGAGCAGTTCTTC
TRBV11-2	.	TRBJ1-1	.	CASSPRQNTEAFF	TGTGCCAGCAGCCCAAGACAAAACACTGAAGCTTTCTTT
TRBV3-1/TRBV3-2	.	TRBJ1-4	few	CASSQDLRGTGEKLFF	TGTGCCAGCAGCCAAGATCTTCGGGGGACGGGTGAAAAACTGTTTTTT